A selection of T cell receptor beta chains follows, all from one sample in a study of blood T cell repertoires in COVID-19. Method: immunoSEQ multiplex PCR; TCRdb's copy keeps in-frame clones and lacks some. This table holds 25,000 to 35,000 clones, 84% found once. Sequenced: peripheral blood. The origin of the receptors is a human donor in a cohort sampled during active COVID-19. CDR3s include the opening cysteine and the closing phenylalanine or tryptophan. The D gene is left open where the match is weak. The size field is filled for only some rows; it gives once, few, many or a size class.

TGTGCCAGCAGCCCCCGCCCAGGGGGTTCCTACGAGCAGTACTTC	CASSPRPGGSYEQYF	15	TRBJ2-7	NA	TRBV3-1/TRBV3-2	TRBD1
TGTGCTAGTGGTGAAGAGGGTGGCTACACCTTC	CASGEEGGYTF	11	TRBJ1-2	NA	TRBV12-5	NA
TGTGCCAGCAGTGAATGGCGAGTTAACCAGGGCGTAGTAAGGAAACTGTTTTTT	CASSEWRVNQGVVRKLFF	18	TRBJ1-4	few	TRBV25-1	NA
TGTGCCAGCAGCCCCGACAGTCTGGAGCAGTACTTC	CASSPDSLEQYF	12	TRBJ2-7	once	TRBV2	NA
TGTGCCACCAGCAACCAAAGGAGGGATCAGCCCCAGCATTTT	CATSNQRRDQPQHF	14	TRBJ1-5	NA	TRBV15	NA
TGTGCCAGCAGTCCTAGCGGGGGGTTTGGGGAGCAGTACTTC	CASSPSGGFGEQYF	14	TRBJ2-7	few	TRBV7-2	TRBD2
TGTGCCACCAGCAGAGATTCGGGTACTAGGCCCCAGCATTTT	CATSRDSGTRPQHF	14	TRBJ1-5	NA	TRBV15	NA
TGCAGCGTTAGGAGGTTTGGGGTAACTGAAGCTTTCTTT	CSVRRFGVTEAFF	13	TRBJ1-1	NA	TRBV29-1	NA
TGCGCCAGCAGCCCCCAGGGGCGGGGGGGCCGGACCGGGGAGCTGTTTTTT	CASSPQGRGGRTGELFF	17	TRBJ2-2	NA	TRBV4-1	TRBD2
TGTGCCAGCAGTGCCCTTAGGAACACTGAAGCTTTCTTT	CASSALRNTEAFF	13	TRBJ1-1	few	TRBV7-6	NA
TGTGCCAGCTCACCACCGTCGGTCTATAATTCACCCCTCCACTTT	CASSPPSVYNSPLHF	15	TRBJ1-6	NA	TRBV18	NA
TGCGCCAGCAGCTTGCCCGGACTAGCGGGGGTACAAGAGACCCAGTACTTC	CASSLPGLAGVQETQYF	17	TRBJ2-5	NA	TRBV5-1	TRBD2
TGTGCCAGGGGTAAGCCGGAGCGGGCGACAGATACGCAGTATTTT	CARGKPERATDTQYF	15	TRBJ2-3	NA	TRBV2	NA
TGCGCCAGCATCCAAACACCATGGACAGGGTCTTTTAACTATGGCTACACCTTC	CASIQTPWTGSFNYGYTF	18	TRBJ1-2	NA	TRBV10-1	TRBD1
TGCGCCAGCAGCCCAGGACAGGAGGCAGAGACCCAGTACTTC	CASSPGQEAETQYF	14	TRBJ2-5	NA	TRBV5-1	TRBD1
TGTGCCAGCTCACCACCGCTCATAGCCGAGCAGTACTTC	CASSPPLIAEQYF	13	TRBJ2-7	NA	TRBV18	NA
TGTGCCAGCAGCTTAGGCGGAGGTTGGAGCAATCAGCCCCAGCATTTT	CASSLGGGWSNQPQHF	16	TRBJ1-5	NA	TRBV7-2	NA
TGTGCCAGCAGTTTGGTCCGGGTAGAGCAGCCCCAGCATTTT	CASSLVRVEQPQHF	14	TRBJ1-5	NA	TRBV27	NA
TGCACCAGGGGACAGGATGAGCAGTTCTTC	CTRGQDEQFF	10	TRBJ2-1	NA	TRBV1	NA
TGTGCCAGCAGTTTGGGGCTGAGCTATGGCTACACCTTC	CASSLGLSYGYTF	13	TRBJ1-2	NA	TRBV28	NA
TGTGCCAGCAGCTTCCGCGGAGGGGCGGGTTCACCCCTCCACTTT	CASSFRGGAGSPLHF	15	TRBJ1-6	NA	TRBV11-2	NA
TGTGCCAGCAGGGACAGGAACAATCAGCCCCAGCATTTT	CASRDRNNQPQHF	13	TRBJ1-5	NA	TRBV6-1	TRBD1
TGTGCCAGCAGCCCGCGGTCGGGGGTGGTAGATACGCAGTATTTT	CASSPRSGVVDTQYF	15	TRBJ2-3	NA	TRBV7-8	NA
TGTGCCAGCAGTTCTAGCGGGGGGAGGTACGAGCAGTACTTC	CASSSSGGRYEQYF	14	TRBJ2-7	NA	TRBV28	TRBD2
TGTGCCAGCAGTGAATTCCTAGCGGGGGGTGTTGAGCAGTTCTTC	CASSEFLAGGVEQFF	15	TRBJ2-1	NA	TRBV6-1	TRBD2
TGTGCCAGCTCACCACGATCACAGGGGGGGCGAAACACCATATATTTT	CASSPRSQGGRNTIYF	16	TRBJ1-3	NA	TRBV18	TRBD1